This T cell receptor (beta chain) came from a study of shared clonotypes between healthy human individuals. Profiled with immunoSEQ multiplex PCR; TCRdb holds only in-frame clones, not every one. The table shows approximately 740,000 clones, with under 80% occurring only once. CDR3 length: 14 amino acids. Germline V CDR1 and CDR2: SGHNT, YYREEE (reference sequence). Trimming left V 4 bases short and J 5 bases short, with 16 bases between. The chain couples TRBV5-4 to TRBJ2-7, with a tentative D call TRBD1 (5 bases). The sample was memory CD4+ T cells sorted from blood. Subset of the sample: CD45RA-negative fraction. This TCR was recovered from a woman in her twenties or thirties in good health. This chain's CDR3 is CASSQQVFGDEQYF. The CDR3 DNA follows: TGTGCCAGCAGCCAACAGGTGTTTGGGGACGAGCAGTACTTC.